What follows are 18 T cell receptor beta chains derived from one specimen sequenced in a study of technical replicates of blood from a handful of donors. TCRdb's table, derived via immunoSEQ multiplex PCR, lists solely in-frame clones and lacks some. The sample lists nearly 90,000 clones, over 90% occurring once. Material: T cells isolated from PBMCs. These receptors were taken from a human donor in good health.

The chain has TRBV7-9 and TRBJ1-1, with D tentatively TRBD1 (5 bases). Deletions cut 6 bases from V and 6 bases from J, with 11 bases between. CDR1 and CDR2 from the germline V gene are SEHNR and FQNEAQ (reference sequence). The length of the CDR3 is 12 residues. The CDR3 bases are TGTGCCAGCAGTGTAACGGGGGCTGAAGCTTTCTTT. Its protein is CASSVTGAEAFF.

The CDR3 region is CASSSGTGRSPQHF. The CDR3 nucleotides read TGTGCCAGCAGCTCCGGGACAGGTCGTTCTCCCCAGCATTTT. This chain connects TRBV2 to TRBJ1-5; TRBD1 matches at 8 bases. Germline CDR1 is SNHLY and CDR2 is FYNNEI. Trimming at V came to 6 bases and at J to 10 bases, leaving 11 bases not matched to a gene. The CDR3 length is 14 residues.

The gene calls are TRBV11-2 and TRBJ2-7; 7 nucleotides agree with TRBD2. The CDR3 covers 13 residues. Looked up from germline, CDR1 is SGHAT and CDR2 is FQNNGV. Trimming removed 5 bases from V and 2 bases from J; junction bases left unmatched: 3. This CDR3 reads CASSPGTTYEQYF. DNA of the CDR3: TGTGCCAGCAGCCCCGGGACTACCTACGAGCAGTACTTC. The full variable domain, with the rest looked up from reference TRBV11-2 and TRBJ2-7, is EAGVAQSPRYKIIEKRQSVAFWCNPISGHATLYWYQQILGQGPKLLIQFQNNGVVDDSQLPKDRFSAERLKGVDSTLKIQPAKLEDSAVYLCASSPGTTYEQYFGPGTRLTVT.

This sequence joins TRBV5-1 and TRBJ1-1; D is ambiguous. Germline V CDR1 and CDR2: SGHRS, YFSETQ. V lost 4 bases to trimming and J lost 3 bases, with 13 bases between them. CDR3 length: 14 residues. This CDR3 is CASSPLNRDTEAFF. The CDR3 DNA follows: TGCGCCAGCAGCCCCCTTAACAGAGACACTGAAGCTTTCTTT.

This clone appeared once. CDR3 DNA sequence: TGTGCCAGCAGCTTAAAGCTAGCAAGCTCCTACAATGAGCAGTTCTTC. This translates into CASSLKLASSYNEQFF. The chain has TRBV7-3 and TRBJ2-1; D perhaps matches TRBD2 (5 bases). With 1 base removed from V and 0 bases from J, the gap between germline ends came to 10 bases. Germline CDR1 and CDR2: SGHTA and FQGTGA. CDR3 length equals 16 residues.

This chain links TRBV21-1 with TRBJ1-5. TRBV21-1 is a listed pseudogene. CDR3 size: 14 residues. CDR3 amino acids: CASSKVGGDQPQHF. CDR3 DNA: TGTGCCAGCAGCAAAGTCGGGGGAGATCAGCCCCAGCATTTT.

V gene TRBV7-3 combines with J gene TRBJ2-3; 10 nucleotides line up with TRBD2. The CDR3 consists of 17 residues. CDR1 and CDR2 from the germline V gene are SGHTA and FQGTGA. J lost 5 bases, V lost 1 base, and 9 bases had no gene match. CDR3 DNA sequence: TGTGCCAGCAGCTTAAACCTAGCGGGAGAGTGGGGAGATACGCAGTATTTT. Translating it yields CASSLNLAGEWGDTQYF.

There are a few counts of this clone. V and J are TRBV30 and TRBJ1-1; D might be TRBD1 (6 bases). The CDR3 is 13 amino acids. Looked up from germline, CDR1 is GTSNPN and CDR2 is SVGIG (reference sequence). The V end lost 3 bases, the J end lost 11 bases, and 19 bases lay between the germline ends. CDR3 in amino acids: CAWSHGQLDGAFF. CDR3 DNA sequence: TGTGCCTGGAGCCATGGACAGTTAGATGGGGCTTTCTTT.

The CDR3: CASSYSRDRVGEQFF. CDR3 coding DNA: TGTGCCAGCAGTTACTCCCGGGACAGGGTAGGGGAGCAGTTCTTC. The chain is built from TRBV6-5 and TRBJ2-1, with 9 bases matching TRBD1. Per germline, CDR1 MNHEY and CDR2 SVGAGI. There are 15 residues in the CDR3. V lost 0 bases and J lost 10; bases outside the gene matches: 7.

The DNA for the CDR3 is TGTGCCAGCAGTTTATTCGGTAGCGGGAGGGCCAACACCGGGGAGCTGTTTTTT. It yields the protein CASSLFGSGRANTGELFF. The chain uses TRBV28 and TRBJ2-2; the match to TRBD2 covers 11 bases. The V gene's germline CDR1 is MDHEN and CDR2 SYDVKM. Germline trimming cut 1 base from V and 2 bases from J; bases unmatched to any gene: 6. This CDR3 is built from 18 residues.

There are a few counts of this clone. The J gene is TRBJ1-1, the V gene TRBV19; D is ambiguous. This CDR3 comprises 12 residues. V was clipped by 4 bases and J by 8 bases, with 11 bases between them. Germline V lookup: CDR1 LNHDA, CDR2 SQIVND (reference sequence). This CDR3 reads CASSRARMEAFF. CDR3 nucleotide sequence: TGTGCCAGTAGTAGGGCTCGGATGGAAGCTTTCTTT.

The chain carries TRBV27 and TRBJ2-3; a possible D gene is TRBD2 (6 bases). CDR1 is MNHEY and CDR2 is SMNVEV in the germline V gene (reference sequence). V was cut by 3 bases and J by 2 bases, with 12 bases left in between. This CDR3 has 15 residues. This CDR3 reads CASSLGGDYTDTQYF. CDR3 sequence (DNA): TGTGCCAGCAGTTTGGGGGGAGACTACACAGATACGCAGTATTTT.

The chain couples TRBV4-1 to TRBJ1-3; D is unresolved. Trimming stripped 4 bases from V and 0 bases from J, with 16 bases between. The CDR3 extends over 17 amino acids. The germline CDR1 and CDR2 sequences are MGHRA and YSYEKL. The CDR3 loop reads CASSPDREFFSGNTIYF. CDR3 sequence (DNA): TGCGCCAGCAGCCCGGATCGGGAGTTCTTCTCTGGAAACACCATATATTTT.

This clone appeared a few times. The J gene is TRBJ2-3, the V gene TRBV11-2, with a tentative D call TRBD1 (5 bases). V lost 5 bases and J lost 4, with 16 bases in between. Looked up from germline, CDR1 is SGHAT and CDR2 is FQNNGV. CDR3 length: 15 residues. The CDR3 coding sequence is TGTGCCAGCAGCCCCTCAGGGTTTGCCGCAGATACGCAGTATTTT. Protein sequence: CASSPSGFAADTQYF.

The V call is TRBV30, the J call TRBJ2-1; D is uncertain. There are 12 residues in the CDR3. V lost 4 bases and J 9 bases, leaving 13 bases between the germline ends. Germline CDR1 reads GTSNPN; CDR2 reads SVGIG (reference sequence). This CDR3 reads CAWNGYSTEQFF. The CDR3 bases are TGTGCCTGGAATGGGTACAGCACTGAGCAGTTCTTC.

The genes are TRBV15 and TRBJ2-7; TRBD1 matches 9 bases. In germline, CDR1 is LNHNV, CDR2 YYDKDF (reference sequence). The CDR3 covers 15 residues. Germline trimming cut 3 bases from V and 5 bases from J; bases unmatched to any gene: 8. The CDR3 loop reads CATSRSRDRADEQYF. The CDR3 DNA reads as TGTGCCACCAGCAGGAGCCGGGACAGGGCGGACGAGCAGTACTTC.

CDR3 residues: CASSPPGTGTFYEQYF. As DNA, the CDR3 is TGTGCCAGCAGTCCTCCAGGGACAGGGACCTTCTACGAGCAGTACTTC. The rearrangement uses TRBV28 and TRBJ2-7; 9 nucleotides agree with TRBD1. Germline CDR1 is MDHEN and CDR2 is SYDVKM. This CDR3 is 16 amino acids long. After removal of 5 bases from V and 3 bases from J, the junction contained 11 bases not matched to a gene.

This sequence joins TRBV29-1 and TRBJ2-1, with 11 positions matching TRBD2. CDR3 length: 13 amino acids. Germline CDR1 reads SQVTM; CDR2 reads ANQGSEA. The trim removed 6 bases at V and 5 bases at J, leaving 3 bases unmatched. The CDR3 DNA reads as TGCAGCGTCCGACTAGCGGGAAACAATGAGCAGTTCTTC. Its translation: CSVRLAGNNEQFF.